This T cell receptor (beta chain) was found in a study of T-cell reconstitution after alpha-beta-depleted transplantation in children. Findings and limits, study-wide: One year post-transplant, T-cell counts and diversity were largely derived from T cells produced anew. Several hundred expanded graft clones reportedly gave rise to the alpha-beta T cells present about two months after transplant. Surviving recipient T cells and intrathymic progenitors accounted for some patients' high TCRbeta diversity at day 60.

In its sample, this clonotype was seen many times. The target antigen is unknown. For TCRbeta, the library was prepared with unique molecular identifiers. From the PCR reads, TCRdb called clonotypes with MiXCR, one entry per CDR3 protein. The sample yields around 300,000 distinct CDR3 sequences, around 10% seen once. V was trimmed by 0 bases and J by 10 bases, leaving 18 bases between them. The CDR3 totals 16 residues. The germline V gene encodes CDR1 MGHRA and CDR2 YSYEKL. This chain links TRBV4-1 with TRBJ1-4, with no clear D. The sequence was collected from a male patient between 2 and 10 years old who had a stem cell transplant for chronic granulomatous disease, so the T cells may come from the graft donor. Sequencing used peripheral blood, obtained 180 days after TCRalphabeta/CD19-depleted stem cell transplant. The chain's CDR3 is CASSQDGMSVAVKLFF. CDR3 coding DNA: TGCGCCAGCAGCCAAGATGGGATGTCGGTGGCGGTAAAACTGTTTTTT.